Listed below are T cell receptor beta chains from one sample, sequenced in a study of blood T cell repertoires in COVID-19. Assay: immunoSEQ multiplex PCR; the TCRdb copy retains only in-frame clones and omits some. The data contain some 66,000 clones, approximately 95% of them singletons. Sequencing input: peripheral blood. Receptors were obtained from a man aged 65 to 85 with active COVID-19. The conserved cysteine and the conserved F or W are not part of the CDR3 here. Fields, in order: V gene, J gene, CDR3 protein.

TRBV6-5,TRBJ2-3,ASTWGGGTDTQY
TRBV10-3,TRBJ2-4,AISESMGTGENIQY
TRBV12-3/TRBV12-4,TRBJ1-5,ASSLGLYQPQH
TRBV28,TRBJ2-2,ASSGRQGRDTGELF
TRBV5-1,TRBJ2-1,ASRQTGTSGGNEQF
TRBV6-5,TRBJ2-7,ASSYAGLSSYEQY
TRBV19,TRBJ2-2,ASSIHTRGELF
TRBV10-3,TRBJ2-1,AISRDRGDNEQF
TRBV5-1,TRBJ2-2,ASSRDRAGGTGELF
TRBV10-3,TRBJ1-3,AISGQGPSGNTIY
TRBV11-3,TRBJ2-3,ASSLRTGGTDTQY
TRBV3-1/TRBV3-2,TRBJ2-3,ASSQEPRWADTQY
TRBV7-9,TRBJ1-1,ASSTSGGRAF
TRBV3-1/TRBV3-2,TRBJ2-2,ASSQTGNGELF
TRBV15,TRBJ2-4,ATSSIQGAKNIQY